This T cell receptor beta chain was recorded in a study of T-cell memory formation after mild COVID-19. Across the whole study: Most TCR clusters belonged to a single donor.

Germline-derived CDR1 and CDR2 are SGHRS and YFSETQ. The CDR3 is 15 amino acids. V shed 4 bases and J 5 bases; nucleotides not matched to a gene: 11. Using its own MiXCR run on the 5' RACE reads, TCRdb lists one record per CDR3 protein. The sample holds around 320,000 distinct CDR3 sequences, roughly an eighth seen once. Worth noting for this clonotype: What it recognizes is unknown.

Study-wide results and limits: The second-wave clones peaking on day 37 were not confirmed as SARS-CoV-2-specific. Shrinking CD4+ clones were chiefly CM and EM; CD8+ ones were chiefly EMRA. Cross-reactive memory apparently joined, as some responding clones appeared in pre-infection memory.

The sample comprised PBMCs or a T cell subset sorted from them (not recorded which). V gene TRBV5-1 combines with J gene TRBJ2-7; 8 bases are a match to TRBD1. The receptor was isolated from a man aged 18 to 35 who had mild COVID-19 (a few samples of this study predate the infection). Cell type and time point are not known. CDR3 bases: TGCGCCAGCAGCCTCTCCGGGACAGGAGTAGACGAGCAGTACTTC. This sequence encodes CASSLSGTGVDEQYF.